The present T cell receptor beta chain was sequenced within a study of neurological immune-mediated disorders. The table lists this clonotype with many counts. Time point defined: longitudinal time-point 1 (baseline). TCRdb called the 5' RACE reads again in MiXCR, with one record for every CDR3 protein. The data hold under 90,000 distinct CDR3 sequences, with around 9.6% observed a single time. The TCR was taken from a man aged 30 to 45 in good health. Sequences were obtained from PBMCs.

As DNA, the CDR3 is TGCGCCAGCAGCTTGCTCGCTAGCAGGGCAGATACGCAGTATTTT. It encodes CASSLLASRADTQYF. This chain links TRBV5-1 with TRBJ2-3; D is possibly TRBD1 or TRBD2 (5 bases each). V shed 1 base and J shed 4 bases, with 13 bases lying between them. Germline CDR1 SGHRS, CDR2 YFSETQ. The CDR3 spans 15 residues.